This TCR beta chain was sequenced for a study of cytomegalovirus exposure and HLA in healthy donors. Study-wide findings and caveats: Rarity characterized most TCR sequences, yet some public TCRs appeared in many donors. Exclusion applied to some V segments, including TRBV6-2 and TRBV6-3, as they were indistinguishable. Per a prior analysis, the majority of TCR beta V segments were productive roughly 87% or roughly 30% of the time. Sequencing likely generated an artifact that appeared as a cluster of highly shared sequence variants.

With 0 bases clipped from V and 9 bases from J, the junction kept 5 bases outside the gene matches. This CDR3 is 15 amino acids long. CDR1 and CDR2 (germline): SGHNT, YYREEE (reference sequence). Vbeta (60) and Jbeta (13) primers were used in the PCR. Clones were read by immunoSEQ multiplex PCR, and TCRdb kept only the in-frame ones, dropping some. The sample includes roughly 200,000 clones, 85% of them seen just once. On this clone itself: Its antigen is still unknown.

The chain uses TRBV5-4 and TRBJ2-1, with 11 bases fitting TRBD2. The sample consisted of PBMCs. The sequence derives from a woman in her forties or fifties in good health and CMV-seronegative. CDR3 sequence (DNA): TGTGCCAGCAGCTTGGGACCCGGGACTAGCGGTGAGCAGTTCTTC. Its translation: CASSLGPGTSGEQFF.